These 32 T cell receptor beta chains were sequenced from one sample in a study of radiation and T cells in renal cell carcinoma. Produced via immunoSEQ multiplex PCR; TCRdb's table is partial and in-frame only. The sample holds around 170,000 clones, 88% seen once. Described time point: blood 4 weeks post-SBRT, at nephrectomy. Treatment noted: 15 Gy SBRT to primary tumor, nephrectomy 4 weeks later. Sample: blood, taken from a patient whose treatment included radiotherapy and nephrectomy. Receptors originate from a woman aged 50 to 65 with renal cell carcinoma.

The chain combines TRBV30 with TRBJ2-5; TRBD2 matches 7 bases. This CDR3 contains 16 residues. The junction had 7 bases not matched to a gene; V was cut back by 0 bases and J by 0 bases. Germline CDR1 reads GTSNPN; CDR2 reads SVGIG (reference sequence). CDR3 sequence (DNA): TGTGCCTGGAGTGTTGTACTAGCGACGTACCAAGAGACCCAGTACTTC. This gives the protein CAWSVVLATYQETQYF.

J is TRBJ1-2 and V is TRBV19; D is unresolved. The CDR3 length is 13 residues. Trimming took off 1 base at V and 5 bases at J, with 8 bases between the two ends. From germline, CDR1 is LNHDA and CDR2 SQIVND (reference sequence). CDR3 nucleotide sequence: TGTGCCAGTAGTATAGCCTTAGAATATGGCTACACCTTC. Amino acid sequence: CASSIALEYGYTF.

J is TRBJ1-1 and V is TRBV19; a weak D match, TRBD1 (5 bases). V lost 5 bases, J lost 8 bases, and 24 bases lay in between. CDR3 size: 16 residues. CDR1 and CDR2 from the germline V gene are LNHDA and SQIVND (reference sequence). The DNA for the CDR3 is TGTGCCAGTAGTCCCGGACATGCGGCAGTACTACAAGAAGCTTTCTTT. It codes for CASSPGHAAVLQEAFF. Full variable domain (rest looked up from reference TRBV19 and TRBJ1-1): DGGITQSPKYLFRKEGQNVTLSCEQNLNHDAMYWYRQDPGQGLRLIYYSQIVNDFQKGDIAEGYSVSREKKESFPLTVTSAQKNPTAFYLCASSPGHAAVLQEAFFGQGTRLTVV.

The gene calls are TRBV9 and TRBJ1-2; D gene uncertain. The germline V gene has CDR1 SGDLS and CDR2 YYNGEE. This CDR3 spans 13 amino acids. V was clipped by 2 bases and J by 3 bases, with 8 bases between them. The CDR3 DNA sequence: TGTGCCAGCAGCGTCGAAGCCGACTATGGCTACACCTTC. Translated, it gives CASSVEADYGYTF.

The chain carries TRBV5-1 and TRBJ2-7; 7 bases fit TRBD1. CDR3 length equals 15 residues. V was pared by 4 bases and J by 0 bases, with 7 bases of the junction left unmatched. CDR1 is SGHRS, CDR2 YFSETQ, per germline. Written as DNA, the CDR3 is TGCGCCAGCAGCCTGGACAGGACAAGCTCCTACGAGCAGTACTTC. It translates to CASSLDRTSSYEQYF.

The chain carries TRBV19 and TRBJ2-2; D gene uncertain. Germline lookup yields CDR1 LNHDA and CDR2 SQIVND (reference sequence). Deletions cut 6 bases from V and 4 bases from J, with 12 bases between. The length of the CDR3 is 14 residues. The CDR3 bases are TGTGCCAGTAGACAGCCTGCGAGCACCGGGGAGCTGTTTTTT. Protein sequence: CASRQPASTGELFF. Together with reference TRBV19 and TRBJ2-2, the CDR3 gives the full variable domain: DGGITQSPKYLFRKEGQNVTLSCEQNLNHDAMYWYRQDPGQGLRLIYYSQIVNDFQKGDIAEGYSVSREKKESFPLTVTSAQKNPTAFYLCASRQPASTGELFFGEGSRLTVL.

V is TRBV30 and J is TRBJ2-6; no clear D gene. CDR1 and CDR2 from the germline V gene are GTSNPN and SVGIG (reference sequence). The CDR3 length is 14 residues. Trimming took off 5 bases at V and 2 bases at J, with 10 bases between the two ends. CDR3 region: CAWLNSPGANVLTF. The CDR3 DNA follows: TGTGCCTGGCTTAACTCCCCTGGGGCCAACGTCCTGACTTTC.

For this clone: This sample includes further DNA sequences coding for the same CDR3. The V gene is TRBV2, the J gene TRBJ1-2; 7 bases line up with TRBD1. This CDR3 comprises 13 residues. J lost 2 bases, V lost 6 bases, and 3 bases had no gene match. Germline V gives CDR1 SNHLY, CDR2 FYNNEI. This CDR3 is CASSEQGNYGYTF. DNA for the CDR3: TGTGCCAGCAGCGAACAGGGGAACTATGGCTACACCTTC.

The rearrangement links TRBV19 to TRBJ1-5; D is uncertain. This CDR3 spans 16 amino acids. The ends were cut back, 4 bases at V and 4 bases at J, with 17 bases in the middle. Germline V CDR1 and CDR2: LNHDA, SQIVND (reference sequence). The chain's CDR3 is CASSTLSLQLNQPQHF. CDR3 nucleotides: TGTGCCAGTAGTACCCTTTCGCTCCAACTTAATCAGCCCCAGCATTTT.

This clone was seen more than once but under ten times. The J gene is TRBJ1-6, the V gene TRBV11-2; perhaps TRBD1 as D (6 bases). V gave up 5 bases and J gave up 5 bases, with 10 bases separating them. The germline V gene encodes CDR1 SGHAT and CDR2 FQNNGV. The CDR3 loop spans 14 amino acids. The CDR3 coding sequence is TGTGCCAGCAGCCTATGGACAGATAATTCACCCCTCCACTTT. Its translation is CASSLWTDNSPLHF.

V usage is TRBV4-3 and J usage is TRBJ2-1; D not certain. Trimming cost V 4 bases and J 0 bases, with 13 bases left between them. This CDR3 spans 16 amino acids. Germline CDR1 LGHNA, CDR2 YSLEER. As DNA, the CDR3 is TGCGCCAGCAGCCCAACTGGTGCCAGCTCCTACAATGAGCAGTTCTTC. This translates into CASSPTGASSYNEQFF.

The chain is built from TRBV6-5 and TRBJ1-5; D remains unclear. CDR1 and CDR2 (germline): MNHEY, SVGAGI. The length of the CDR3 is 12 residues. With 6 bases removed from V and 5 bases from J, the gap between germline ends came to 8 bases. The CDR3 region is CASREGDQPQHF. CDR3 in DNA: TGTGCCAGCAGGGAGGGTGATCAGCCCCAGCATTTT.

This clone has a handful of counts. The rearrangement joins TRBV19 to TRBJ2-7; no definite D call. V lost 4 bases and J lost 3, with 13 bases in between. Germline CDR1 reads LNHDA; CDR2 reads SQIVND (reference sequence). The CDR3 spans 14 residues. CDR3 bases: TGTGCCAGTAGTAAAGGTTTCGGAGACTACGAGCAGTACTTC. Translated: CASSKGFGDYEQYF.

The chain links TRBV6-4 to TRBJ2-3; perhaps TRBD1 as D (6 bases). Germline V CDR1 and CDR2: MRHNA, SNTAGT. With 6 bases removed from V and 2 bases from J, the gap between germline ends came to 12 bases. The CDR3 contains 14 residues. The CDR3: CASSLTGTTDTQYF. Here the CDR3 DNA reads TGTGCCAGCAGCCTTACAGGGACCACAGATACGCAGTATTTT.

The chain is built from TRBV19 and TRBJ1-5; 7 bases are a match to TRBD1. This CDR3 region has 18 residues. Looked up from germline, CDR1 is LNHDA and CDR2 is SQIVND (reference sequence). The V segment lost 5 bases and the J segment 4 bases; nucleotides outside the gene matches: 17. CDR3 nucleotides: TGTGCCAGTAGTCTCCAGGGGGGGCAGGGAGTCTTTAATCAGCCCCAGCATTTT. Translated: CASSLQGGQGVFNQPQHF.

V usage is TRBV6-5 and J usage is TRBJ2-5, with 7 bases lining up with TRBD2. The CDR3 runs to 16 residues. Germline V lookup: CDR1 MNHEY, CDR2 SVGAGI. V lost 2 bases to trimming and J lost 5 bases; unmatched junction nucleotides: 11. CDR3: CASSYTIGRGGETQYF. CDR3 DNA: TGTGCCAGCAGTTACACTATTGGCCGGGGAGGGGAGACCCAGTACTTC.

This clone was seen more than once but under ten times. The chain employs TRBV5-1 and TRBJ2-5, with a possible D match to TRBD2 (6 bases). Trimming left V 6 bases short and J 1 base short, with 16 bases between. The CDR3 consists of 15 residues. Germline assignment: CDR1 SGHRS and CDR2 YFSETQ. The CDR3 here is CASTPAGTRQETQYF. CDR3 nucleotide sequence: TGCGCCAGCACCCCTGCAGGGACTCGCCAAGAGACCCAGTACTTC.

This chain uses TRBV5-1 with TRBJ1-2, with TRBD1 identical over 7 bases. Germline V gene sequence: CDR1 SGHRS, CDR2 YFSETQ. This CDR3 contains 13 residues. The trim removed 1 base at V and 7 bases at J, leaving 4 bases unmatched. The DNA of the CDR3 is TGCGCCAGCAGCTTGACAGGGGTGGGTGGCTACACCTTC. This translates into CASSLTGVGGYTF.

The chain has TRBV6-1 and TRBJ2-3; D remains unclear. Germline V lookup: CDR1 MNHNS, CDR2 SASEGT. Trimming left V 5 bases short and J 4 bases short, with 13 bases between. This CDR3 has 14 residues. The CDR3 loop reads CASSPGQRADTQYF. The CDR3 region has the DNA TGTGCCAGCAGTCCGGGCCAAAGGGCAGATACGCAGTATTTT.

This clone was observed a handful of times. V is TRBV5-8 and J is TRBJ1-5; unclear D gene. Germline V gene data show CDR1 as SGHTS and CDR2 as YDEGEE. This CDR3 is 13 amino acids long. The V end was cut by 7 bases, the J end by 0 bases, with 8 bases between. Here the CDR3 reads CASLRYSNQPQHF. In nucleotides, the CDR3 is TGTGCCAGCTTGCGGTATAGCAATCAGCCCCAGCATTTT.

CDR3 DNA: TGCGCCAGCAGCTTCCTTAGCGGGGGGGGCAATGAGCAGTTCTTC. It encodes CASSFLSGGGNEQFF. The chain couples TRBV5-1 to TRBJ2-1; 11 nucleotides agree with TRBD2. Germline V gene data show CDR1 as SGHRS and CDR2 as YFSETQ. The CDR3 length is 15 residues. The V and J ends lost 2 bases and 6 bases, in that order; junction bases with no gene match: 4.

The CDR3 bases are TGTGCCAGCAGCTTAGCATCCTCCTATGGCTACACCTTC. It yields the protein CASSLASSYGYTF. The V call is TRBV7-9, the J call TRBJ1-2; D call uncertain. The CDR3 is 13 amino acids. CDR1 and CDR2 (germline): SEHNR, FQNEAQ (reference sequence). The germline V and J ends were trimmed by 0 bases and 4 bases, with 6 bases remaining between them.

The chain combines TRBV28 with TRBJ1-6, with no clear D. The V and J ends lost 8 bases and 6 bases respectively, with 14 bases between them. Looked up from germline, CDR1 is MDHEN and CDR2 is SYDVKM. This CDR3 has 14 residues. The CDR3 reads CASGLVLGNSPLHF. DNA of the CDR3: TGTGCCAGCGGCTTGGTGCTAGGTAATTCACCCCTCCACTTT.

V gene TRBV19 combines with J gene TRBJ1-2, with D unresolved. The CDR3 has 11 amino acids. Germline CDR1 is LNHDA and CDR2 is SQIVND (reference sequence). Deletions cut 8 bases from V and 4 bases from J, with 8 bases between. The CDR3: CASGFGYGYTF. The CDR3 DNA follows: TGTGCCAGTGGGTTCGGCTATGGCTACACCTTC.

This CDR3 is CASSFDWAGNNEQFF. CDR3 sequence (DNA): TGTGCCAGCAGCTTCGACTGGGCAGGGAATAATGAGCAGTTCTTC. This chain links TRBV7-8 with TRBJ2-1, with a weak D call TRBD1 (5 bases). V lost 3 bases and J 7 bases, leaving 16 bases between the germline ends. The CDR3 consists of 15 residues. Germline V gene lookup returns CDR1 SGHVS and CDR2 FQNEAQ.

This clone has more than one count but fewer than ten. J is TRBJ1-4 and V is TRBV18; no reliable D call. This CDR3 has 15 residues. With 3 bases removed from V and 5 bases from J, the gap between germline ends came to 13 bases. The germline CDR1 and CDR2 sequences are KGHSH and LQKENI. The CDR3 DNA follows: TGTGCCAGCTCACCCCGGAACGGTAAAAATGAAAAACTGTTTTTT. Translating it yields CASSPRNGKNEKLFF.

This chain uses TRBV2 with TRBJ2-5, with TRBD2 matching over 8 bases. Germline CDR1 reads SNHLY; CDR2 reads FYNNEI. V shed 3 bases and J 3 bases; nucleotides not matched to a gene: 0. CDR3 length: 13 amino acids. The CDR3 protein is CASSDGGEETQYF. CDR3 nucleotide sequence: TGTGCCAGCAGTGACGGGGGGGAAGAGACCCAGTACTTC.

V gene TRBV19 combines with J gene TRBJ2-3, with TRBD1 identical over 9 bases. With V trimmed by 5 bases and J by 4 bases, 10 bases remained unmatched. The germline V gene has CDR1 LNHDA and CDR2 SQIVND (reference sequence). This CDR3 contains 16 residues. The CDR3 spells CASSGTRDRASDTQYF. DNA of the CDR3: TGTGCCAGTAGTGGGACCCGGGACAGGGCTTCAGATACGCAGTATTTT.

The rearrangement links TRBV30 to TRBJ1-2; D may be TRBD1 (6 bases). Germline loops: CDR1 GTSNPN, CDR2 SVGIG (reference sequence). Trimming shortened V by 4 bases and J by 1 base, and 16 bases separated the two germline ends. CDR3 length: 15 residues. Written as DNA, the CDR3 is TGTGCCTGGATGGGGTACAGGGCGGTTAACTATGGCTACACCTTC. As protein: CAWMGYRAVNYGYTF.

V gene TRBV19 combines with J gene TRBJ2-1; 7 bases match TRBD1. The junction had 7 bases not matched to a gene; V was cut back by 3 bases and J by 5 bases. Germline values: CDR1 LNHDA, CDR2 SQIVND (reference sequence). The CDR3 extends over 15 amino acids. CDR3 nucleotide sequence: TGTGCCAGTAGTATTGGGACAGCAGTTAACAATGAGCAGTTCTTC. Its translation: CASSIGTAVNNEQFF.

Here the CDR3 reads CAIHSNSNQPQHF. The CDR3 DNA sequence: TGTGCGATCCACTCGAATAGCAATCAGCCCCAGCATTTT. The V call is TRBV28, the J call TRBJ1-5; no clear D gene. The CDR3 contains 13 residues. Germline assignment: CDR1 MDHEN and CDR2 SYDVKM.

This chain links TRBV18 with TRBJ2-5; the D gene is possibly TRBD2 (7 bases). The CDR3 totals 16 residues. Germline CDR1 KGHSH, CDR2 LQKENI. With 3 bases removed from V and 7 bases from J, the gap between germline ends came to 21 bases. The CDR3 is CASSPRRGGAPGTQYF. The DNA for the CDR3 is TGTGCCAGCTCACCCCGTAGGGGGGGGGCTCCAGGGACCCAGTACTTC.